Included here is one T cell receptor (beta chain) sequence, with context. The antigen is undetermined. A much larger clone differs from this one at a single base, so this may be a read error. The entry originates in a study of T cells in Graves' hyperthyroidism and ophthalmopathy. In the study overall: Blood was drawn when the patient was first diagnosed and still untreated. Study-wide results and limits: Also found in blood were most expanded thyroid clonotypes above 0.001.

Regions amplified from RNA transcripts were the TCR beta CDR3 regions. The HTBI set primed first-round TCR CDR3 RT-PCR. MiXCR was run by TCRdb on the multiplex PCR reads, yielding one entry per CDR3 protein. This table holds about 840,000 distinct CDR3 sequences, over 35% found once. These patients, aged 18 to 65, had recently diagnosed hyperthyroidism lasting under 2 months. PBMCs stemmed from over 7.5 ml fresh peripheral blood. Germline lookup yields CDR1 SEHNR and CDR2 FQNEAQ (reference sequence). There are 15 residues in the CDR3. Source material: blood. The V call is TRBV7-9, the J call TRBJ1-1; possible D gene TRBD1, 5 bases. The TCR sequence derives from a man aged 18 to 35 with Graves' hyperthyroidism. This CDR3 reads CAGSLELPGLTEAFF. The CDR3 nucleotides read TGTGCCGGCAGCTTAGAGCTCCCAGGGCTGACTGAAGCTTTCTTT.